Listed below are T cell receptor beta chains from one sample, sequenced in a study of shared clonotypes between healthy human individuals. Sequencing used immunoSEQ multiplex PCR; TCRdb keeps in-frame clones, though not all of them. The data show fewer than 850,000 clones, 90% seen once. The sample comprised memory CD8+ T cells from PBMCs. The receptors shown here come from a man aged 18 to 29 in good health. Some clones in this sample may be carry-over from other donors' samples. Both conserved end residues are part of each CDR3. D genes are given only for firm matches. Part of the rows lack a size; the others show once, few, many or a class for expanded clones.

v_gene	d_gene	j_gene	len	abundance	CDR3nt	CDR3aa
TRBV5-1	TRBD1	TRBJ1-1	15	.	TGCGCCAGCAGCCGAAGGACAGGGGGGAACACTGAAGCTTTCTTT	CASSRRTGGNTEAFF
TRBV9	.	TRBJ2-1	15	.	TGTGCCAGCAGCGTAGGCCTAGGCATAATTTATGAGCAGTTCTTC	CASSVGLGIIYEQFF
TRBV7-2	TRBD1	TRBJ2-2	15	.	TGTGCCAGCAGCCTAGGGACAGGGCCCCCCGGGGAGCTGTTTTTT	CASSLGTGPPGELFF
TRBV5-6	.	TRBJ1-3	14	.	TGTGCCAGCAGCTTAGTGGGGTCCGGAAACACCATATATTTT	CASSLVGSGNTIYF
TRBV5-1	.	TRBJ2-5	17	.	TGCGCCAGCAGCTTGGGAGGCCCCAAAGCGGACGGGGAGACCCAGTACTTC	CASSLGGPKADGETQYF
TRBV6-6	.	TRBJ1-3	14	few	TGTGCCAGCAGTTACCTACACGCGTCGGACACCATATATTTT	CASSYLHASDTIYF
TRBV5-8	.	TRBJ2-1	13	.	TGTGCCAGCAGCCTGACGAGTAGCAATGAGCAGTTCTTC	CASSLTSSNEQFF
TRBV19	.	TRBJ2-1	15	.	TGTGCCAGTAGTATGGGCTCGCGGGGATACAATGAGCAGTTCTTC	CASSMGSRGYNEQFF
TRBV6-5	.	TRBJ1-2	15	.	TGTGCCAGCAGCCTTGCAACATATCCCATCTATGGCTACACCTTC	CASSLATYPIYGYTF
TRBV28	TRBD1	TRBJ1-1	15	.	TGTGCCAGCAGGGTTGTGGGACAGGGTAGAGGCGAAGCTTTCTTT	CASRVVGQGRGEAFF
TRBV9	.	TRBJ1-1	12	.	TGTGCCAGCAGCGTAGGGGGTCCGGAAGCTTTCTTT	CASSVGGPEAFF
TRBV4-1	.	TRBJ2-1	13	.	TGCGCCAGCAGCCTGCATGGATCGGATGAGCAGTTCTTC	CASSLHGSDEQFF
TRBV4-1	TRBD1	TRBJ2-6	18	.	TGCGCCAGCAGCCAAGTTAGGGGGCCGAGCTCTGGGGCCAACGTCCTGACTTTC	CASSQVRGPSSGANVLTF
TRBV2	.	TRBJ2-5	15	.	TGTGCCAGCAGTGAATGGGCAGGACTCCAAGAGACCCAGTACTTC	CASSEWAGLQETQYF
TRBV6-1	.	TRBJ1-1	13	once	TGTGCCAGCAGTGCCGGGGGGCACTCGGAAGCTTTCTTT	CASSAGGHSEAFF
TRBV12-5	.	TRBJ2-7	16	few	TGTGCTAGTGGTTTGGTAATTAGCGGAAACTCCTACGAGCAGTACTTC	CASGLVISGNSYEQYF
TRBV30	.	TRBJ2-7	12	once	TGTGCCTGGAGTGTACTATCCTACGAGCAGTACTTC	CAWSVLSYEQYF
TRBV16	TRBD1	TRBJ2-3	16	.	TGTGCCACCACCCCCCCTGGGACAGACTTCACAGATACGCAGTATTTT	CATTPPGTDFTDTQYF
TRBV5-1	.	TRBJ1-5	14	.	TGCGCCAGCAGCCCACAGGGATCGGATCAGCCCCAGCATTTT	CASSPQGSDQPQHF
TRBV4-3	TRBD2	TRBJ2-3	16	.	TGCGCCAGCAGCCAAGTTAGCGGGCCAGGCACAGATACGCAGTATTTT	CASSQVSGPGTDTQYF
TRBV30	.	TRBJ2-7	13	.	TGTGCCTACGTCAGGGGGGTGGGTTACGAGCAGTACTTC	CAYVRGVGYEQYF
TRBV7-2	.	TRBJ1-2	15	.	TGTGCCAGCAGCTTAGCGTTTCCGGTTGACTATGGCTACACCTTC	CASSLAFPVDYGYTF
TRBV27	TRBD2	TRBJ2-1	18	.	TGTGCCAGCAGGGAAGGAACCGGGACTAGCGGGATGGGCAATGAGCAGTTCTTC	CASREGTGTSGMGNEQFF
TRBV29-1	.	TRBJ2-5	13	.	TGCAGCGTTGCTGGGGGGAATCAGAATACCCAGTACTTC	CSVAGGNQNTQYF
TRBV15	TRBD1	TRBJ2-7	15	.	TGTGCCACCAGCAGCAGGGGGTCCCCCCCCTACGAGCAGTACTTC	CATSSRGSPPYEQYF
TRBV7-9	.	TRBJ2-3	14	.	TGTGCCAGCAGCTTAGAACAGCCAAAGGATACGCAGTATTTT	CASSLEQPKDTQYF
TRBV9	.	TRBJ2-7	14	.	TGTGCCAGCAGCGCCGGAGCACAATCCTACGAGCAGTACTTC	CASSAGAQSYEQYF
TRBV10-3	TRBD1	TRBJ1-2	17	.	TGTGCCATCACCGAGGGGGACAGGGGGCGGACCAACTATGGCTACACCTTC	CAITEGDRGRTNYGYTF
TRBV2	.	TRBJ1-5	12	.	TGTCCCCCAGCAGGCAGCAATCAGCCCCAGCATTTT	CPPAGSNQPQHF